This T cell receptor (beta chain) emerged from a study of blood T cell repertoires in COVID-19 (TCRdb year 2020). Regarding the complete study: Samples covering the acute and convalescent phases of COVID-19 were provided by collaborators in the United States, Italy and Spain. The material from the prospective study consisted of cDNA or gDNA derived from T cells, B-cell-depleted T cells, or PBMCs. Deeply sampled blood TCRbeta repertoires from subjects exposed to, actively infected with, or recovered from COVID-19 were included in the dataset. A freely available public database, intended as a resource for researchers studying the immune response to SARS-CoV-2, is where the repertoires were released. The samples were drawn from the first 160 participants of the ongoing ImmuneRACE study and from 950 to 1,500 subjects provided by 6 global collaborators. The sample metadata nearly always contained a de-identified subject ID, COVID-19 status, age in years and sex. Where available, HLA class I and class II types were obtained from metadata supplied by the sample provider rather than from assay-based typing.

TCRbeta CDR3 regions were amplified from genomic DNA using the immunoSEQ Assay, a bias-controlled multiplex PCR. Per the authors' processing: The number of nucleated cells in each sample was estimated from the amplification of reference gene primers within the assay. Sequence reads were collapsed and filtered to measure the absolute abundance of every unique TCRbeta CDR3 rearrangement. Productive Simpson clonality was computed per sample as the square root of Simpson's diversity index over productive rearrangements. Entries here come from immuneACCESS through TCRdb and include only in-frame sequences with V and J called. Some clones fail to appear in such tables; in the studies checked, an unresolved V gene covers under half of the shortfall, and the cause of the remainder is unknown. V and J calls and clone size follow that table, whereas D and trimming were derived from the DNA. The sample yields roughly 360,000 clones; over 80% were counted once. Clones ranked in the top ten supply 5% to 5.5% of the sample.

The CDR3, cysteine through phenylalanine, is 12 amino acids long. Left in the record is the CDR3 DNA by itself, 36 bases read in frame from the first base. The germline V gene supplies CDR1 SNHLY and CDR2 FYNNEI. The junction carries 12 bases between V and J, which are trimmed by 11 bases and 2 bases respectively. What the study reported, not specific to this receptor: How much clinical and demographic metadata was included differed by source and by participant, and the metadata was provided uncurated.

Participants in the prospective study were enrolled through a virtual design, were aged 18 to 89 years, and lived in 24 United States geographic areas. To assign participants to cohorts, the prospective study relied on clinical history that participants themselves reported in a screening survey and a study questionnaire. Recovered participants in ImmuneRACE Cohort 3 were defined as having two consecutive negative NP/OP PCR tests, clearance from a healthcare professional, or resolution of symptoms. Each participant in the prospective study had whole blood, serum and a nasopharyngeal or oropharyngeal swab collected by mobile phlebotomists. Additional blood draws and questionnaires over an approximately 2-month period could optionally be provided by prospective study participants. Before DNA extraction, prospective study blood samples were shipped either frozen or at room temperature. About this clone itself: It lacks a known antigen. The sample holds no much larger clone one base away, and base qualities are not on file.

In this chain, TRBV2 is recombined with TRBJ2-5; a weak D assignment points to TRBD2 (5 bases agree). Sequencing was performed on PBMCs or T cells enriched from blood (not recorded which). This TCR came from a woman aged 45 to 65 who had recovered from COVID-19. The CDR3 in this case is CAGRRIQETQYF. Read as DNA, the sequence is TGTGCCGGGAGACGGATACAAGAGACCCAGTACTTC.